Listed below are T cell receptor beta chains from one sample, sequenced in a study of control samples from healthy donors and cancer patients. The table came from immunoSEQ multiplex PCR; TCRdb's copy has only in-frame clones and leaves some out. The sample shows 150,000 to 200,000 clones, 91% of them seen only once. The sample consisted of blood. The receptors originated from a woman in her thirties in good health. The CDR3 runs from the conserved cysteine through the conserved F or W. Fields, in order: J gene, clone size, D gene, V gene, CDR3 protein, CDR3 DNA. The D gene is left open where the match is weak. Clone size is not always given. Where it is, it says once, few, many or a class for expanded clones.

>TRBJ2-3|-|-|TRBV18
CASSRTLTSTDTQYF
TGTGCCAGCTCTCGGACTCTAACTAGCACAGATACGCAGTATTTT
>TRBJ1-1|-|-|TRBV6-1
CASSEVLNTEAFF
TGTGCCAGCAGTGAAGTCCTGAACACTGAAGCTTTCTTT
>TRBJ1-3|-|-|TRBV29-1
CSSRGSGNTIYF
TGCAGCTCCAGGGGATCTGGAAACACCATATATTTT
>TRBJ2-7|-|TRBD1|TRBV7-9
CASSLGDRGQYF
TGTGCCAGCAGCTTAGGGGACAGGGGGCAGTACTTC
>TRBJ2-1|-|TRBD2|TRBV27
CASSLASGKDEQFF
TGTGCCAGCAGTTTAGCTAGCGGGAAGGATGAGCAGTTCTTC
>TRBJ1-2|-|TRBD1|TRBV27
CASSSGTGSGYTF
TGTGCCAGCAGTTCCGGGACAGGGAGTGGCTACACCTTC
>TRBJ1-1|-|-|TRBV6-5
CASSSRGQNTEAFF
TGTGCCAGCAGTTCTCGGGGACAGAACACTGAAGCTTTCTTT
>TRBJ2-7|-|-|TRBV4-2
CASSQEARAAYEQYF
TGTGCCAGCAGCCAAGAGGCAAGGGCCGCCTACGAGCAGTACTTC
>TRBJ1-6|-|TRBD1|TRBV10-2
CASSGTGGGSPLHF
TGCGCCAGCAGCGGGACAGGGGGTGGTTCACCCCTCCACTTT
>TRBJ1-4|once|TRBD1|TRBV7-3
CASSPDRGEKLFF
TGTGCCAGCAGCCCAGACAGGGGTGAAAAACTGTTTTTT
>TRBJ1-3|-|-|TRBV6-5
CASSWRNTIYF
TGTGCCAGCAGTTGGCGAAACACCATATATTTT
>TRBJ2-7|-|TRBD2|TRBV27
CASSGGLAEYEQYF
TGTGCCAGCAGTGGGGGACTAGCGGAGTACGAGCAGTACTTC
>TRBJ2-3|-|TRBD2|TRBV6-1
CASSELAGGGDTQYF
TGTGCCAGCAGTGAACTAGCGGGGGGGGGAGATACGCAGTATTTT
>TRBJ1-1|-|-|TRBV18
CASSLTGMNTEAFF
TGTGCCAGCTCCCTGACAGGCATGAACACTGAAGCTTTCTTT
>TRBJ2-2|-|-|TRBV20-1
CSASGRPNTGELFF
TGCAGTGCTAGTGGCAGGCCGAACACCGGGGAGCTGTTTTTT
>TRBJ1-2|-|-|TRBV18
CASSPQGTFYGYTF
TGTGCCAGCTCACCACAGGGGACCTTCTATGGCTACACCTTC
>TRBJ2-1|-|TRBD2|TRBV9
CASSVGGGRLDEQFF
TGTGCCAGCAGCGTAGGGGGCGGGAGGTTGGATGAGCAGTTCTTC
>TRBJ2-5|-|TRBD1|TRBV11-2
CASSPGTGVETQYF
TGTGCCAGCAGCCCTGGGACAGGGGTAGAGACCCAGTACTTC
>TRBJ1-1|-|TRBD1|TRBV11-3
CASSPRGQGGMNTEAFF
TGTGCCAGCAGCCCCCGAGGCCAGGGGGGAATGAACACTGAAGCTTTCTTT
>TRBJ2-1|-|TRBD2|TRBV18
CASSPSSGSSYNEQFF
TGTGCCAGCTCACCCTCTAGCGGGAGTTCCTACAATGAGCAGTTCTTC
>TRBJ2-5|-|TRBD1|TRBV5-4
CASSFPTDRGGETQYF
TGTGCCAGCAGCTTTCCCACGGACAGGGGAGGAGAGACCCAGTACTTC
>TRBJ2-6|-|-|TRBV3-1/TRBV3-2
CASSSNSGANVLTF
TGTGCCAGCAGTTCAAACTCTGGGGCCAACGTCCTGACTTTC
>TRBJ2-3|-|TRBD1|TRBV28
CASSLDRADTQYF
TGTGCCAGCAGTTTAGACAGGGCAGATACGCAGTATTTT
>TRBJ2-1|-|TRBD2|TRBV28
CASSFAGAYNEQFF
TGTGCCAGCAGTTTCGCGGGAGCCTACAATGAGCAGTTCTTC
>TRBJ1-4|few|TRBD1|TRBV3-1/TRBV3-2
CASSQVTGDEKLFF
TGTGCCAGCAGCCAAGTTACAGGGGATGAAAAACTGTTTTTT
>TRBJ1-2|-|-|TRBV19
CASTRGFYGYTF
TGTGCCAGTACGCGGGGTTTCTATGGCTACACCTTC
>TRBJ1-2|-|-|TRBV5-1
CASSLAGYSGYTF
TGCGCCAGCAGCTTGGCAGGGTACTCTGGCTACACCTTC
>TRBJ2-3|-|-|TRBV5-4
CASSLEVRGGTDTQYF
TGTGCCAGCAGCTTGGAGGTCAGGGGGGGGACAGATACGCAGTATTTT
>TRBJ1-5|-|-|TRBV29-1
CSVAENSNQPQHF
TGCAGCGTTGCTGAGAATAGCAATCAGCCCCAGCATTTT
>TRBJ1-2|-|TRBD1|TRBV28
CASSPGQGRVYGYTF
TGTGCCAGCAGCCCGGGACAGGGCCGAGTCTATGGCTACACCTTC
>TRBJ2-1|-|TRBD2|TRBV7-2
CASSPNGLAGGRNEQFF
TGTGCCAGCAGCCCCAACGGACTAGCGGGGGGGCGGAATGAGCAGTTCTTC
>TRBJ1-5|-|-|TRBV4-1
CASSQGIGGSNQPQHF
TGCGCCAGCAGCCAAGGTATAGGGGGAAGCAATCAGCCCCAGCATTTT
>TRBJ2-3|-|-|TRBV7-8
CASSLAGTLTDTQYF
TGTGCCAGCAGCTTAGCCGGGACACTCACAGATACGCAGTATTTT
>TRBJ1-2|once|-|TRBV19
CASSMSGRDYGYTF
TGTGCCAGTAGTATGTCGGGGAGGGACTATGGCTACACCTTC
>TRBJ1-2|-|TRBD1|TRBV12-3/TRBV12-4
CASSFRGSYGYTF
TGTGCCAGCAGTTTCAGGGGGTCCTATGGCTACACCTTC
>TRBJ2-6|few|-|TRBV5-6
CASSFSPSSGANVLTF
TGTGCCAGCAGCTTTTCCCCCAGCTCTGGGGCCAACGTCCTGACTTTC
>TRBJ1-1|-|TRBD1|TRBV10-2
CASSESGTGSAFF
TGCGCCAGCAGTGAGTCGGGGACAGGGTCGGCTTTCTTT
>TRBJ1-6|once|-|TRBV2
CASSDSSPLHF
TGTGCCAGCAGTGACAGCTCACCCCTCCACTTT
>TRBJ2-2|-|TRBD2|TRBV6-2/TRBV6-3
CASSYSGGPTGELFF
TGTGCCAGCAGTTACTCGGGAGGGCCTACCGGGGAGCTGTTTTTT
>TRBJ2-7|once|TRBD1|TRBV11-2
CASRSQGANRYEQYF
TGTGCCAGCAGATCACAGGGGGCGAACCGATACGAGCAGTACTTC
>TRBJ1-2|-|TRBD1|TRBV5-5
CASSQPQGAGGYTF
TGTGCCAGCAGCCAACCCCAGGGGGCGGGTGGCTACACCTTC
>TRBJ1-2|-|-|TRBV6-2/TRBV6-3
CASSYGTEYGYTF
TGTGCCAGCAGTTACGGGACGGAATATGGCTACACCTTC
>TRBJ2-7|once|TRBD2|TRBV4-3
CASSQEWSLAALYEQYF
TGCGCCAGCAGCCAAGAGTGGTCCCTAGCGGCCCTCTACGAGCAGTACTTC
>TRBJ2-3|-|TRBD1|TRBV7-2
CASSYMDREVDTQYF
TGTGCCAGCAGCTACATGGACAGGGAGGTAGATACGCAGTATTTT
>TRBJ2-7|-|TRBD2|TRBV6-5
CASSKTASGAYEQYF
TGTGCCAGCAGCAAGACGGCTAGCGGGGCCTACGAGCAGTACTTC
>TRBJ1-5|once|-|TRBV7-8
CASRNDGSNQPQHF
TGTGCCAGCAGGAATGACGGTAGCAATCAGCCCCAGCATTTT
>TRBJ1-5|-|-|TRBV21-1
CASKRQGGGYSNQPQHF
TGTGCCAGCAAGCGACAGGGAGGGGGGTATAGCAATCAGCCCCAGCATTTT
>TRBJ2-5|once|TRBD2|TRBV27
CASSLYGGRASETQYF
TGTGCCAGCAGTTTATATGGCGGGAGGGCCTCCGAGACCCAGTACTTC
>TRBJ1-1|-|-|TRBV11-2
CASSLGQMNTEAFF
TGTGCCAGCAGCTTAGGACAGATGAACACTGAAGCTTTCTTT
>TRBJ1-2|-|TRBD1|TRBV5-1
CASSSGQGDYYGYTF
TGCGCCAGCAGCTCGGGACAGGGGGATTACTATGGCTACACCTTC
>TRBJ1-2|-|-|TRBV14
CASSQSGRTNYGYTF
TGTGCCAGCAGCCAAAGTGGACGAACTAACTATGGCTACACCTTC
>TRBJ1-1|-|-|TRBV24-1
CATSDGNTEAFF
TGTGCCACCAGTGACGGGAACACTGAAGCTTTCTTT